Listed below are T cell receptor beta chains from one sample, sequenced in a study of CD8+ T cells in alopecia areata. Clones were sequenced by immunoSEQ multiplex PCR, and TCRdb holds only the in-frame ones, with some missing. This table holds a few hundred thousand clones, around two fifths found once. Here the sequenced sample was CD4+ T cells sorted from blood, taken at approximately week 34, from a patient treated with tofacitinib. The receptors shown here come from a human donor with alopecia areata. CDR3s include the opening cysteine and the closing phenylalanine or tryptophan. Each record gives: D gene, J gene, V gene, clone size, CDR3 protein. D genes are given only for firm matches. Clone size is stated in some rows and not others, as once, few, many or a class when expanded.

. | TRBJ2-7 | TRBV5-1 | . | CASSLAQTYEQYF
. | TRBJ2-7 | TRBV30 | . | CAWSQGPEQYF
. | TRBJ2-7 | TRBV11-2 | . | CASSAGLAVLEQYF
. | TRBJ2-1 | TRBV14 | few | CASSPDRFEQFF
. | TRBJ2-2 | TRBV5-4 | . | CASSLDAGPGTGELFF
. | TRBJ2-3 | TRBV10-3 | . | CAISESAGQDTDTQYF
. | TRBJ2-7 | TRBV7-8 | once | CASSFVLPGDEQYF
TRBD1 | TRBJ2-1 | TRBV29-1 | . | CSVDPRQGRDEQFF
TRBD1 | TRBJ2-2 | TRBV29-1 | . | CSVYRGRTGELFF
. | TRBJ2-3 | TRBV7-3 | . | CASRPNVGGTDTQYF
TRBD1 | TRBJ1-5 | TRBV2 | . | CASSFTPGGKPQHF
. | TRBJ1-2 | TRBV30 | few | CAWSVKVLRAAGYTF
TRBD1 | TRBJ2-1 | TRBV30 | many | CAWSRRDSYNEQFF
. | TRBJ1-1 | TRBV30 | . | CAWARRGAIEAFF
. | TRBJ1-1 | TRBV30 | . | CAWKAGMNTEAFF
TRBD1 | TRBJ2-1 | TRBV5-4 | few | CASSLDRGTYNEQFF
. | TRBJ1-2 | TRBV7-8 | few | CASSPPNYGYTF
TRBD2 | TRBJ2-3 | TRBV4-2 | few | CASSQEGRGGDTQYF
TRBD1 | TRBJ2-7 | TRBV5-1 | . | CASSLWDRKSYEQYF
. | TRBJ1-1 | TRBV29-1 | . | CSVDVQVNTEAFF
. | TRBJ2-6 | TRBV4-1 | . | CASSLTGSGANVLTF
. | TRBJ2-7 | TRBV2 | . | CASKTSYEQYF
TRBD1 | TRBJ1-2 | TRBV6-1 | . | CASSELGTGGYGYTF
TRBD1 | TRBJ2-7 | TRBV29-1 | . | CSFAGQGYEQYF
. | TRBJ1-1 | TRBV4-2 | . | CASSQESKGGTEAFF
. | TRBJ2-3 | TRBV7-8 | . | CASSLGSSSTDTQYF
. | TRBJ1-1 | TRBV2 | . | CASSESVNTEAFF
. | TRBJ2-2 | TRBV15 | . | CATSRDLTNTGELFF